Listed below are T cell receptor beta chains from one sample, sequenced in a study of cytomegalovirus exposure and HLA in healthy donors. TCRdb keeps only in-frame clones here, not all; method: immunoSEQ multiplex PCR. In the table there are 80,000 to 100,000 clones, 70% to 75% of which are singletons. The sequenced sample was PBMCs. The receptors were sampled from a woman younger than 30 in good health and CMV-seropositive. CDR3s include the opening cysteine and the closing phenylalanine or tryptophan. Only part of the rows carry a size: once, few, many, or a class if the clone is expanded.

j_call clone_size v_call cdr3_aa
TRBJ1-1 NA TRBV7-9 CASSGQANTEAFF
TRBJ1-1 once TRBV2 CASRERTALNTEAFF
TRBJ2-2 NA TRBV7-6 CASSLTSVSGELFF
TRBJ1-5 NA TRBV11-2 CASSPGDLGNQPQHF
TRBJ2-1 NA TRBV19 CASSSAGLGGLNEQFF
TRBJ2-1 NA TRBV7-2 CASSRGLAGESGNEQFF
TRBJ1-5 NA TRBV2 CASSDGGSNNQPQHF
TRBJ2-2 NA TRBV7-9 CASSLALAGGTGELFF
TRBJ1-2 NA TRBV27 CASSYRYAGDYGYTF
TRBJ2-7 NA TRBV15 CATSRGGISYEQYF
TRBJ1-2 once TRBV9 CASSAGVYGYTF
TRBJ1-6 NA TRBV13 CASSIREGNSPLHF
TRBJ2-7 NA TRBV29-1 CSVSGQGQYEQYF
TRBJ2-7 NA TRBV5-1 CASSRGQGSTYEQYF
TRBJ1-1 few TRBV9 CASSVEGQGGGAFF
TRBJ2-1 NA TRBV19 CASSIGTGNNEQFF
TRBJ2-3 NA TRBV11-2 CASSFLTSGGGTDTQYF
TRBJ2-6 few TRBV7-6 CASSSRTAGANVLTF
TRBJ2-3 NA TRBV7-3 CASSPRGTSGTTDTQYF
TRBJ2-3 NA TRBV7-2 CASSLWRTSEGGDTQYF
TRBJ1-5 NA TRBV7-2 CASSLQGAGQPQHF
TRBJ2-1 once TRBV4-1 CASSFGPQGEQFF
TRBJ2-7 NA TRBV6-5 CASRGAGGIQYF
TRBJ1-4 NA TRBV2 CARSLDRGNEKLFF
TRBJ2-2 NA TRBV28 CASSLVAGGHGELFF
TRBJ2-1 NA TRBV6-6 CASRKGLFRSYNEQFF
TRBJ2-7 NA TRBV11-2 CASSRAGGIYEQYF
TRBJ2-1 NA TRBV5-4 CASSFVSGTGNEQFF
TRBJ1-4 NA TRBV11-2 CASSSFPPAPRLFF
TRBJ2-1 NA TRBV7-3 CASSPGAGLAYNEQFF
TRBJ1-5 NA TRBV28 CASYTGGDNQPQHF
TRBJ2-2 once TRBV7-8 CASSISGTGVARGELFF
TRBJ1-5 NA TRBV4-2 CASSQGQDQGNQPQHF
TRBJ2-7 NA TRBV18 CASSPPKPTYEQYF
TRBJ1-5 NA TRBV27 CASSWDRNQPQHF
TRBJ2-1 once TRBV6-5 CASSPRVANEQFF
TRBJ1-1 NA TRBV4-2 CASSQDETGGSEAFF
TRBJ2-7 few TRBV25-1 CASSDPSGGSSYEQYF
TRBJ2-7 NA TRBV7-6 CASSLSPGGNYEQYF
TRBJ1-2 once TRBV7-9 CSSSFPVGGYGYTF
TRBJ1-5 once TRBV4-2 CASSQAGPGGHSNQPQHF
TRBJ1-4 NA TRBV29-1 CSVSNGYNEKLFF
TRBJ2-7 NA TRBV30 CAWRPPPMTGCPRYEQYF
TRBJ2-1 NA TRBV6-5 CASSYRGLDEQFF
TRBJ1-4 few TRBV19 CASSTPPGQGNEKLFF
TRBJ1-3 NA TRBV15 CATRPGQNSGNTIYF
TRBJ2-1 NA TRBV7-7 CASSSFLRGEQFF
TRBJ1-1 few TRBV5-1 CASSLDSASTEAFF
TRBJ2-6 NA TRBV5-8 CASSLGVNREAGANVLTF
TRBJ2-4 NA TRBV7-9 CASSREGANRDIQYF
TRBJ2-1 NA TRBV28 CASSLQPGMNEQFF
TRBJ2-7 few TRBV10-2 CATEQGGREQYF
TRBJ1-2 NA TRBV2 CASSDSVLYYGYTF
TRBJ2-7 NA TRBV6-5 CASSPTGMYEQYF
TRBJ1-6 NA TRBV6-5 CASRRDTGGPPLHF
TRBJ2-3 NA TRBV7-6 CASRLAPSPTDTQYF
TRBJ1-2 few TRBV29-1 CSVEGRGYGYTF